This is a list of T cell receptor beta chains from one sample in a study of blood T cells in healthy people across ages. MiXCR was run by TCRdb on the 5' RACE reads, yielding one entry per CDR3 protein. The data contain about 1.4 million distinct CDR3 sequences, approximately 59% of them seen just once; the ten biggest clones take up over 6.5%. Material for sequencing was blood. The source is a man between 18 and 35 years old in good health. The CDR3 runs from the conserved cysteine through the conserved F or W. D genes are given only for firm matches. Not every row has a clone size; where given, it reads once, few, many or a size class.

abundance	v_gene	j_gene	d_gene	CDR3aa	CDR3nt
.	TRBV10-3	TRBJ2-7	.	CAISVDLDREQYF	TGTGCCATCAGTGTGGACCTTGATCGCGAGCAGTACTTC
.	TRBV5-1	TRBJ2-1	TRBD1	CASSPGTGSNEQFF	TGCGCCAGCAGCCCCGGGACAGGGTCCAATGAGCAGTTCTTC
.	TRBV4-1	TRBJ1-6	.	CASSQDRDFNSPLHF	TGCGCCAGCAGCCAAGATAGGGATTTTAATTCACCCCTCCACTTT
.	TRBV5-1	TRBJ2-7	.	CARGVSYEQYF	TGCGCCAGGGGGGTATCCTACGAGCAGTACTTC
.	TRBV7-9	TRBJ2-1	.	CASSPRSGPLDEQFF	TGTGCCAGCAGCCCCAGGAGCGGTCCATTGGATGAGCAGTTCTTC
.	TRBV12-3/TRBV12-4	TRBJ2-1	.	CASSLHRPDNEQFF	TGTGCCAGCAGTCTACATAGGCCGGACAATGAGCAGTTCTTC
many	TRBV6-5	TRBJ2-7	.	CASSYPEQYF	TGTGCCAGCAGTTACCCCGAGCAGTACTTC
.	TRBV10-1	TRBJ2-7	.	CASSESAGARVYEQYF	TGCGCCAGCAGTGAGTCGGCAGGGGCGAGAGTCTACGAGCAGTACTTC
once	TRBV7-2	TRBJ2-7	.	CASSLRGPLSEQYF	TGTGCCAGCAGCTTGCGGGGACCCTTGTCCGAGCAGTACTTC
.	TRBV10-3	TRBJ2-1	TRBD2	CAISPTSEPNNEQFF	TGTGCCATCAGTCCTACTAGCGAGCCTAACAATGAGCAGTTCTTC
.	TRBV9	TRBJ2-1	.	CASSVASARGYNEQFF	TGTGCCAGCAGCGTAGCATCCGCCAGGGGATACAATGAGCAGTTCTTC
few	TRBV5-1	TRBJ1-1	TRBD1	CASSLGAQGEPEAFF	TGCGCCAGCAGCTTGGGGGCCCAGGGGGAGCCTGAAGCTTTCTTT
.	TRBV15	TRBJ2-5	TRBD2	CATSSSSNSGQYF	TGTGCCACCAGCAGCTCCTCCAATAGCGGGCAGTACTTC
.	TRBV10-3	TRBJ1-5	.	CAISESNRANNQPQHF	TGTGCCATCAGTGAGTCGAACAGAGCGAACAATCAGCCCCAGCATTTT
.	TRBV4-1	TRBJ2-1	.	CASSQGSSSSRNEQFF	TGCGCCAGCAGCCAAGGTTCTAGCTCCTCTAGGAATGAGCAGTTCTTC
few	TRBV7-6	TRBJ2-6	.	CASSLFVGLVDTGANVLTF	TGTGCCAGCAGCTTATTTGTCGGTTTGGTTGACACTGGGGCCAACGTCCTGACTTTC
once	TRBV27	TRBJ1-4	TRBD1	CASSPQPWTGGYEKLFF	TGTGCCAGCAGTCCCCAACCCTGGACAGGGGGCTATGAAAAACTGTTTTTT
few	TRBV7-9	TRBJ2-3	.	CASSFMADTDTQYF	TGTGCCAGCAGCTTTATGGCAGACACAGATACGCAGTATTTT
.	TRBV7-2	TRBJ2-7	.	CASSSGTSGESYEQYF	TGTGCCAGCAGCTCAGGAACATCCGGAGAGTCCTACGAGCAGTACTTC
.	TRBV20-1	TRBJ2-5	TRBD1	CSATIGGEETQYF	TGCAGTGCCACAATAGGGGGCGAAGAGACCCAGTACTTC
.	TRBV7-2	TRBJ2-1	TRBD1	CASSLVGDRVNEQFF	TGTGCCAGCAGCTTAGTTGGGGACAGGGTCAATGAGCAGTTCTTC
.	TRBV6-2/TRBV6-3	TRBJ2-1	.	CASSYRGSLDYNEQFF	TGTGCCAGCAGTTACCGGGGCAGCCTAGACTACAATGAGCAGTTCTTC
.	TRBV11-2	TRBJ2-5	TRBD1	CASSPTGKQYF	TGTGCCAGCAGCCCGACAGGGAAGCAGTACTTC